These 24 T cell receptor beta chains were all obtained from the same sample, sequenced in a study of OX40 agonist ivuxolimab in advanced cancers. Repertoires were generated with immunoSEQ multiplex PCR, while TCRdb's copy carries only in-frame clones and drops some. Of some 42,000 clones in the sample, over 70% were seen once. Source: CD4+ or CD8+ T cells sorted from blood, taken in a trial of the OX40 agonist ivuxolimab. The source of these receptors is an adult with an advanced solid tumor such as melanoma, head and neck, liver or kidney cancer.

The CDR3 coding sequence is TGTGCCAGCAGCTTAAATTCGCGGGATGTCGGGTACAATGAGCAGTTCTTC. It specifies CASSLNSRDVGYNEQFF. The rearrangement links TRBV7-3 to TRBJ2-1, with a possible D match to TRBD2 (6 bases). The CDR3 is made up of 17 amino acids. Looked up from germline, CDR1 is SGHTA and CDR2 is FQGTGA. V dropped 1 base and J dropped 4 bases, with 17 bases sitting between them.

The CDR3 here is CASSRTGAEKLFF. The CDR3 nucleotides read TGTGCCAGCAGCAGGACAGGGGCTGAAAAACTGTTTTTT. V usage is TRBV7-9 and J usage is TRBJ1-4; 9 nucleotides align to TRBD1. In germline, CDR1 is SEHNR, CDR2 FQNEAQ (reference sequence). This CDR3 comprises 13 residues. V shed 5 bases and J 7 bases; nucleotides not matched to a gene: 2. The whole variable domain, filled in from reference TRBV7-9 and TRBJ1-4, reads DTGVSQNPRHKITKRGQNVTFRCDPISEHNRLYWYRQTLGQGPEFLTYFQNEAQLEKSRLLSDRFSAERPKGSFSTLEIQRTEQGDSAMYLCASSRTGAEKLFFGSGTQLSVL.

This clone is medium-sized (0.01 to 0.1%) within its sample. This sequence joins TRBV7-9 and TRBJ2-5, with D unclear. V was trimmed by 5 bases and J by 1 base, leaving 14 bases between them. CDR1 and CDR2 from the germline V gene are SEHNR and FQNEAQ (reference sequence). CDR3 length equals 15 residues. CDR3 loop: CASSQSSNTQETQYF. The CDR3 DNA is TGTGCCAGCAGCCAGAGCAGTAATACCCAAGAGACCCAGTACTTC.

The gene calls are TRBV5-5 and TRBJ2-2; no definite D call. The CDR3 loop spans 16 amino acids. The V and J ends lost 1 base and 0 bases respectively, with 10 bases between them. Germline assignment: CDR1 SGHKS and CDR2 YYEKEE (reference sequence). CDR3 bases: TGTGCCAGCAGCTTGCTGTCAGATGCGAACACCGGGGAGCTGTTTTTT. Protein product: CASSLLSDANTGELFF. Complete variable domain (other parts from reference TRBV5-5 and TRBJ2-2): DAGVTQSPTHLIKTRGQQVTLRCSPISGHKSVSWYQQVLGQGPQFIFQYYEKEERGRGNFPDRFSARQFPNYSSELNVNALLLGDSALYLCASSLLSDANTGELFFGEGSRLTVL.

This chain joins TRBV2 and TRBJ1-3; the D gene is possibly TRBD1 (5 bases). V was trimmed by 2 bases and J by 2 bases, leaving 7 bases between them. Germline V lookup: CDR1 SNHLY, CDR2 FYNNEI. This CDR3 contains 14 residues. DNA for the CDR3: TGTGCCAGCAGTGAAAGGGGTACTGGAAACACCATATATTTT. Encoded protein: CASSERGTGNTIYF.

This chain uses TRBV15 with TRBJ2-3; D is unclear. Trimming shortened V by 4 bases and J by 1 base, and 6 bases separated the two germline ends. The germline CDR1 and CDR2 sequences are LNHNV and YYDKDF (reference sequence). This CDR3 contains 13 residues. The CDR3 DNA sequence: TGTGCCACCAGCAAAGACGGCACAGATACGCAGTATTTT. Its translation: CATSKDGTDTQYF.

This clone was seen once. V is TRBV5-4 and J is TRBJ2-7; D remains unclear. The V end lost 1 base, the J end lost 6 bases, and 11 bases lay between the germline ends. The CDR3 loop spans 13 amino acids. Germline CDR1 SGHNT, CDR2 YYREEE (reference sequence). Here the CDR3 reads CASSLNYLPEQYF. The DNA for the CDR3 is TGTGCCAGCAGCTTGAACTACTTACCCGAGCAGTACTTC.

This clone was picked up a small number of times. The CDR3 loop reads CASSPGVGIDQPQHF. As DNA, the CDR3 is TGCGCCAGCAGCCCAGGGGTAGGTATCGATCAGCCCCAGCATTTT. The chain has TRBV4-1 and TRBJ1-5, with a tentative D call TRBD1 (6 bases). The germline gives CDR1 MGHRA, CDR2 YSYEKL. V was clipped by 4 bases and J by 5 bases, with 15 bases between them. This CDR3 is 15 amino acids long.

This chain links TRBV5-1 with TRBJ1-5, with unresolved D. The CDR3 sequence is 17 residues long. Trimming removed 7 bases at V and 7 bases at J, with 27 bases between. The germline V gene has CDR1 SGHRS and CDR2 YFSETQ. CDR3 loop: CASEIRPAPSAEQPQHF. The CDR3 region has the DNA TGCGCCAGCGAAATTCGTCCTGCCCCATCAGCGGAGCAGCCCCAGCATTTT.

The rearrangement links TRBV30 to TRBJ1-1; D call uncertain. The CDR3 has 13 residues. Trimming left V 3 bases short and J 0 bases short, with 8 bases between. Germline V lookup: CDR1 GTSNPN, CDR2 SVGIG (reference sequence). The DNA for the CDR3 is TGTGCCTGGAGCAGGAACATGAACACTGAAGCTTTCTTT. This codes for CAWSRNMNTEAFF.

The V gene is TRBV7-2, the J gene TRBJ2-1; possible D gene TRBD2, 6 bases. The CDR3 is 14 residues long. V was shortened by 3 bases and J by 8 bases, with 14 bases between the two germline ends. The germline CDR1 and CDR2 sequences are SGHTA and FQGNSA. Here the CDR3 reads CASSFGGALDEQFF. The CDR3 DNA is TGTGCCAGCAGCTTCGGCGGGGCGCTGGATGAGCAGTTCTTC.

As regards this clone: Other DNA sequences in the same sample also yield this CDR3. The chain carries TRBV7-3 and TRBJ2-3; TRBD2 aligns across 13 bases. V shed 4 bases, J shed 4 bases, and the junction held 5 bases outside the gene matches. The CDR3 covers 16 residues. Germline-derived CDR1 and CDR2 are SGHTA and FQGTGA. The CDR3 spells CASSSRLAGGSDTQYF. In DNA form, the CDR3 reads TGTGCCAGCAGCTCGAGACTAGCGGGAGGATCAGATACGCAGTATTTT.

The CDR3 protein is CAISDKRGGYEQYF. The CDR3 DNA is TGTGCCATCAGTGATAAGCGGGGGGGGTACGAGCAGTACTTC. The V call is TRBV10-3, the J call TRBJ2-7; 10 bases map to TRBD2. Germline V gives CDR1 ENHRY, CDR2 SYGVKD. This CDR3 contains 14 residues. Losses at the gene ends were 3 bases for V and 4 bases for J; bases not matched to a gene: 3.

V gene TRBV19 combines with J gene TRBJ2-1, with D perhaps being TRBD1 or TRBD2 (5 bases each). Germline assignment: CDR1 LNHDA and CDR2 SQIVND (reference sequence). The CDR3 totals 13 residues. The germline V and J ends were trimmed by 5 bases and 8 bases, with 13 bases remaining between them. Here the CDR3 reads CASSLFREHEQFF. The CDR3, as DNA: TGTGCCAGTAGTCTTTTCAGGGAGCATGAGCAGTTCTTC.

This chain links TRBV5-4 with TRBJ2-7, with TRBD2 matching over 11 bases. Germline values: CDR1 SGHNT, CDR2 YYREEE (reference sequence). This CDR3 region has 13 residues. J gave up 5 bases and V 3 bases, and 1 base lay outside the gene matches. The CDR3 loop reads CASSSGLADEQYF. DNA of the CDR3: TGTGCCAGCAGCTCGGGACTAGCGGACGAGCAGTACTTC.

This chain's CDR3 is CAWIKEGSPLHF. The CDR3 region has the DNA TGTGCCTGGATTAAGGAGGGTTCACCCCTCCACTTT. This chain links TRBV30 with TRBJ1-6, with D hard to call. This CDR3 contains 12 residues. V was cut by 4 bases and J by 9 bases, with 10 bases left in between. CDR1 and CDR2 (germline): GTSNPN, SVGIG (reference sequence).

This chain joins TRBV10-2 and TRBJ1-2; possible D gene TRBD1, 5 bases. The CDR3 extends over 13 amino acids. Trimming took 3 bases from V and 6 from J, leaving 11 bases between them. The V gene's germline CDR1 is WSHSY and CDR2 SAAADI. The CDR3, as DNA: TGCGCCAGCAGTGAAATGGGGCAGAATGGCTACACCTTC. Residues: CASSEMGQNGYTF.

V and J are TRBV6-6 and TRBJ1-1, with D uncertain. Germline CDR1 reads MNHNY; CDR2 reads SVGAGI (reference sequence). The germline V and J ends were trimmed by 7 bases and 4 bases, with 16 bases remaining between them. The CDR3 contains 14 residues. CDR3 nucleotide sequence: TGTGCCAGCACTTTCTCCCCCGGGAGCACTGAAGCTTTCTTT. Translation: CASTFSPGSTEAFF.

The CDR3 nucleotides read TGCAGCGTTGAACGCAGGTCCGGCGTGGATACGCAGTATTTT. Translated: CSVERRSGVDTQYF. The V gene is TRBV29-1, the J gene TRBJ2-3; D is unclear. The CDR3 is 14 residues long. Trimming took off 2 bases at V and 6 bases at J, with 15 bases between the two ends. Germline V gene data show CDR1 as SQVTM and CDR2 as ANQGSEA.

This chain uses TRBV5-1 with TRBJ1-1; tentatively, D is TRBD1 (6 bases). Trimming removed 2 bases at V and 1 base at J, with 9 bases between. This CDR3 is built from 14 residues. Germline V lookup: CDR1 SGHRS, CDR2 YFSETQ. CDR3 DNA sequence: TGCGCCAGCAGCTTCACAGGGAGGAACACTGAAGCTTTCTTT. Translating gives CASSFTGRNTEAFF.

This rearrangement joins TRBV5-1 to TRBJ2-2, with 16 bases that match TRBD2. The CDR3 spans 24 residues. Germline assignment: CDR1 SGHRS and CDR2 YFSETQ. The V segment lost 4 bases and the J segment 4 bases; nucleotides outside the gene matches: 25. The CDR3 nucleotides are TGCGCCAGCAGCAAAGGGACTAGCGGGGGGGCCCGTGGGTTCCCAGGACGCGGCACCGGGGAGCTGTTTTTT. It specifies CASSKGTSGGARGFPGRGTGELFF. Drawing the rest from reference TRBV5-1 and TRBJ2-2, the complete variable domain is KAGVTQTPRYLIKTRGQQVTLSCSPISGHRSVSWYQQTPGQGLQFLFEYFSETQRNKGNFPGRFSGRQFSNSRSEMNVSTLELGDSALYLCASSKGTSGGARGFPGRGTGELFFGEGSRLTVL.

V and J are TRBV6-5 and TRBJ1-2; 8 bases line up with TRBD1. The CDR3 is made up of 13 amino acids. From germline, CDR1 is MNHEY and CDR2 SVGAGI. V dropped 5 bases and J dropped 4; count of bases not matched to a gene: 3. The CDR3: CASSRTGSYGYTF. The CDR3 coding sequence is TGTGCCAGCAGTCGGACAGGGAGCTATGGCTACACCTTC.

CDR3 in amino acids: CASSQGGDIDQPQHF. DNA of the CDR3: TGCGCCAGCAGCCAGGGGGGGGATATCGATCAGCCCCAGCATTTT. This sequence joins TRBV4-1 and TRBJ1-5; TRBD1 might be the D (5 bases). Trimming took 3 bases from V and 5 from J, leaving 14 bases between them. Germline loops: CDR1 MGHRA, CDR2 YSYEKL. The length of the CDR3 is 15 residues.

The chain links TRBV10-1 to TRBJ2-7, with D perhaps given as TRBD1 or TRBD2 (6 bases each). The length of the CDR3 is 14 residues. Germline-derived CDR1 and CDR2 are WNHNN and SYGVQD (reference sequence). V dropped 3 bases and J dropped 5 bases, with 14 bases sitting between them. The CDR3 bases are TGCGCCAGCAGTGAAGGGGGAGGAGGGAACGAGCAGTACTTC. Amino acid sequence: CASSEGGGGNEQYF.